This T cell receptor beta chain was recorded in a study of blood T cells in healthy people across ages. The second PCR ran about 6 to 11 cycles with a sample-barcoded 5' primer and J-beta primers. TCRdb reanalysed the 5' RACE reads using MiXCR and keeps one entry per CDR3 protein. The data contain roughly 800,000 distinct CDR3 sequences, about three fifths of them singletons. Trimming took 8 bases from V and 5 from J, leaving 18 bases between them. CDR1 is MDHEN and CDR2 is SYDVKM in the germline V gene. The CDR3 is made up of 14 amino acids. The chain combines TRBV28 with TRBJ2-5, with D possibly TRBD1 on 6 matching bases. Sample: blood. The TCR sequence derives from a young man in good health. The DNA for the CDR3 is TGTGCCAGCCGAGAGGGGGTTGTTTTGGAGACCCAGTACTTC. Its protein product is CASREGVVLETQYF.